This T cell receptor (beta chain) stems from a study of shared clonotypes between healthy human individuals. Overall study results and limits: The four-donor shared clonotypes exceeded non-shared clonotypes in generation probability, with non-shared ones scoring lower.

The authors distributed each subset's genomic DNA evenly over several immunoSEQ plates. Only in-frame clones appear in the TCRdb table, and some are missing; sequencing was by immunoSEQ multiplex PCR. The table lists roughly 1.5 million clones, around 98% of them singletons. Recent vaccinations or acute infections were absent in the healthy HIV-negative adult donors. Note on this clone: Its antigen is not known.

The CDR3 is made up of 14 amino acids. V was shortened by 1 base and J by 4 bases, with 11 bases between the two germline ends. Per the germline V gene, CDR1 is SGHRS and CDR2 is YFSETQ. Sequencing used naive CD4+ T cells sorted from blood. Subset noted: CD45RA+ positively selected. This chain uses TRBV5-1 with TRBJ2-5; the D gene is possibly TRBD1 (5 bases). The sequence derives from a man aged 25-45 years in good health. DNA for the CDR3: TGCGCCAGCAGCTTGACAATAGGGGTAGAGACCCAGTACTTC. It encodes CASSLTIGVETQYF.